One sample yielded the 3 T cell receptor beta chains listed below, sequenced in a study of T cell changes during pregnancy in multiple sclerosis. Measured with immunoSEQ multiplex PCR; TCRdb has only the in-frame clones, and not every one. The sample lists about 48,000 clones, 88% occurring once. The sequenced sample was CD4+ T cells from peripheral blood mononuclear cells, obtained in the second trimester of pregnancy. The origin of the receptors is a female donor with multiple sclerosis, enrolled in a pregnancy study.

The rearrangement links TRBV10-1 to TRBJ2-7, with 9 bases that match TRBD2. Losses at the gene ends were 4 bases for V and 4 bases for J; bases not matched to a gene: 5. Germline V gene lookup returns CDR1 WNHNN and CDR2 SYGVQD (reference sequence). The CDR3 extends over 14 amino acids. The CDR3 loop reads CASSGGLAMYEQYF. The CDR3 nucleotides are TGCGCCAGCAGTGGGGGACTAGCCATGTACGAGCAGTACTTC.

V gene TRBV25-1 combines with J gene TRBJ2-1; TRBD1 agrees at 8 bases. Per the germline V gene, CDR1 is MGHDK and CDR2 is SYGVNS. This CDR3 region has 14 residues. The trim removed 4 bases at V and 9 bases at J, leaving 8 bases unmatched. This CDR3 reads CASSAGQGWGEQFF. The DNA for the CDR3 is TGTGCCAGCAGTGCTGGACAGGGATGGGGTGAGCAGTTCTTC.

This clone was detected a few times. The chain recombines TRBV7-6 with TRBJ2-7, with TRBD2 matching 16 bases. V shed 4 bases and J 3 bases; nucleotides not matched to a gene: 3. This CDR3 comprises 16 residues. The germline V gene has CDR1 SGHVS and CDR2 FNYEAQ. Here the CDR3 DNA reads TGTGCCAGCAGCTCGGGACTAGCGGGAGGGCGCTACGAGCAGTACTTC. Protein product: CASSSGLAGGRYEQYF.